This T cell receptor beta chain is from a study of cytomegalovirus exposure and HLA in healthy donors. Study results and caveats: Investigators reported approximately 170 TCR beta chains as tied to cytomegalovirus. For most TCR sequences rarity was the rule, although some public TCRs occurred in many donors.

Notes on this clone: As yet, its antigen is unknown.

The germline V gene has CDR1 SGHNT and CDR2 YYREEE (reference sequence). J lost 4 bases, V lost 2 bases, and 2 bases had no gene match. The CDR3 length is 14 residues. Some clones are missing from TCRdb's copy, which holds only in-frame ones; the method was immunoSEQ multiplex PCR. This sample has 110,000 to 150,000 clones, with 75% to 90% found just once. It was the roughly 130-subject validation cohort, separate from the roughly 700-subject first cohort, to which the donors belonged. Sequenced input: PBMCs. V and J are TRBV5-4 and TRBJ2-2; 7 nucleotides match TRBD2. The receptor comes from a young woman in good health and CMV-seropositive. DNA of the CDR3: TGTGCCAGCAGCTTAGCGGGGAGCACCGGGGAGCTGTTTTTT. It encodes CASSLAGSTGELFF. The whole variable domain, filled in from reference TRBV5-4 and TRBJ2-2, reads ETGVTQSPTHLIKTRGQQVTLRCSSQSGHNTVSWYQQALGQGPQFIFQYYREEENGRGNFPPRFSGLQFPNYSSELNVNALELDDSALYLCASSLAGSTGELFFGEGSRLTVL.